This T cell receptor (beta chain) emerged from a study of blood T cell repertoires in COVID-19. Study-level background: Italy, Spain and the United States were the sources of the convalescent and acute COVID-19 samples. Sources were T cells, B-cell-depleted T cells, or PBMCs; the material itself was cDNA or gDNA.

Seattle's cohort entered during active infection and was followed longitudinally. Germline CDR1 SGHAT, CDR2 FQNNGV. The length of the CDR3 is 19 residues. With V trimmed by 1 base and J by 7 bases, 15 bases remained unmatched. Generated by immunoSEQ multiplex PCR, the TCRdb table keeps only in-frame clones and is missing some. The profile shows 250,000 to 350,000 clones, roughly 83% of them singletons. The receptor was derived from a human donor with COVID-19, enrolled during active disease. The donor label of this sample is uncertain. The sequenced sample was peripheral blood. V and J are TRBV11-2 and TRBJ2-1, with 11 bases fitting TRBD2. In nucleotides, the CDR3 is TGTGCCAGCAGCTTAGTGGGGGGCCAACTAGCGGGAGACGTAAATGAGCAGTTCTTC. Translated, it gives CASSLVGGQLAGDVNEQFF.